Listed below are T cell receptor beta chains from one sample, sequenced in a study of T-cell reconstitution after alpha-beta-depleted transplantation in children. Each CDR3 protein is one row after TCRdb ran MiXCR on the PCR reads. The repertoire consists of approximately 650,000 distinct CDR3 sequences, with around 12% occurring once and the leading ten covering around 0.79%. The sequenced sample was PBMCs, obtained before TCRalphabeta/CD19-depleted stem cell transplant. These receptors were taken from a girl aged 2 to 10 with congenital amegakaryocytic thrombocytopenia, due to receive a stem cell transplant. Both conserved end residues are part of each CDR3. Each record gives: V gene, clone size, J gene, D gene, CDR3 protein, CDR3 DNA. A D gene is named only where the DNA matches it firmly. For some rows the clone size is stated as once, few or many, or as a class when expanded; others skip it.

TRBV7-2	.	TRBJ1-1	.	CASRREWVAVAFF	TGTGCCAGCAGACGAGAGTGGGTGGCGGTAGCTTTCTTT
TRBV7-2	many	TRBJ1-6	.	CASSVRESPLHF	TGTGCCAGCAGCGTCAGGGAATCACCCCTCCACTTT
TRBV28	many	TRBJ2-2	.	CASSPLVGVSVPVLFF	TGTGCCAGCAGTCCCCTAGTGGGTGTATCCGTTCCTGTGCTGTTTTTT
TRBV29-1	many	TRBJ2-1	.	CSVEISGLPNYNEQFF	TGCAGCGTTGAAATCAGCGGGCTACCTAACTACAATGAGCAGTTCTTC
TRBV14	once	TRBJ2-5	.	CASSQIQKQETQYF	TGTGCCAGCAGCCAAATCCAGAAACAAGAGACCCAGTACTTC
TRBV5-1	.	TRBJ2-5	TRBD2	CASSSGTSGRLQETQYF	TGCGCCAGCAGTTCCGGGACTAGCGGGAGGCTACAAGAGACCCAGTACTTC
TRBV20-1	.	TRBJ2-7	.	CSARRDKTYYEQYF	TGCAGTGCTAGGAGGGACAAGACTTATTACGAGCAGTACTTC
TRBV7-9	few	TRBJ2-3	.	CASSTSSYPYF	TGTGCCAGCAGTACTAGCTCTTATCCGTATTTT
TRBV5-1	many	TRBJ2-7	.	CASSLESLGMYEQYF	TGCGCCAGCAGCTTGGAATCGTTAGGGATGTACGAGCAGTACTTC
TRBV20-1	once	TRBJ2-2	TRBD2	CSARGPLATGELFF	TGCAGTGCTAGAGGTCCACTAGCGACCGGGGAGCTGTTTTTT
TRBV7-2	many	TRBJ2-5	TRBD2	CASSLARLAGVKTQYF	TGTGCCAGCAGCTTAGCGCGGCTAGCGGGAGTAAAGACCCAGTACTTC
TRBV4-1	many	TRBJ2-7	TRBD2	CASSLTGTSGSYEQYF	TGCGCCAGCAGCCTGACGGGTACTAGCGGGAGTTACGAGCAGTACTTC
TRBV29-1	many	TRBJ2-1	TRBD2	CSVELAGYSYNEQFF	TGCAGCGTTGAATTAGCGGGGTACTCCTACAATGAGCAGTTCTTC
TRBV20-1	many	TRBJ2-3	TRBD2	CSARDWRGLVPDTQYF	TGCAGTGCTAGAGATTGGAGGGGACTAGTCCCCGATACGCAGTATTTT
TRBV15	few	TRBJ2-1	TRBD1	CATSRAKGASSINNEQFF	TGTGCCACCAGCAGAGCTAAGGGGGCTTCCTCCATCAACAATGAGCAGTTCTTC
TRBV27	.	TRBJ2-7	.	CASSSWQGSYEQYF	TGTGCCAGCAGTTCCTGGCAGGGGTCCTACGAGCAGTACTTC
TRBV29-1	.	TRBJ2-3	.	CSAHEGGGDTQYF	TGCAGCGCTCACGAAGGTGGGGGAGATACGCAGTATTTT
TRBV6-1	.	TRBJ2-3	TRBD2	CASSVGRGSTDTQYF	TGTGCCAGCAGTGTGGGGCGGGGGAGCACAGATACGCAGTATTTT
TRBV7-9	few	TRBJ2-5	.	CASSLSARGPPGDQYF	TGTGCCAGCAGCTTATCAGCCAGGGGACCCCCCGGGGACCAGTACTTC
TRBV4-1	.	TRBJ2-5	.	CASSRPLALQETQYF	TGCGCCAGCAGCCGACCGCTAGCGCTCCAAGAGACCCAGTACTTC
TRBV7-9	many	TRBJ2-7	TRBD2	CASSAWTSVGEQYF	TGTGCCAGCAGCGCCTGGACTAGCGTCGGGGAGCAGTACTTC
TRBV20-1	many	TRBJ2-5	TRBD1	CSANAGTEFETQYF	TGCAGTGCTAACGCCGGGACAGAGTTTGAGACCCAGTACTTC
TRBV28	.	TRBJ1-2	TRBD1	CASRRPGGYGYTF	TGTGCCAGCAGACGCCCAGGGGGCTATGGCTACACCTTC
TRBV5-1	many	TRBJ1-2	.	CASSVGPVAILIYGYTF	TGCGCCAGCAGCGTAGGCCCGGTAGCCATCCTTATTTATGGCTACACCTTC
TRBV12-3/TRBV12-4	.	TRBJ2-7	TRBD2	CASRRAGLAGRDEQYF	TGTGCCAGCAGGAGAGCCGGACTAGCGGGAAGAGACGAGCAGTACTTC
TRBV3-1	few	TRBJ2-7	.	CASSQGVPGYEQYF	TGTGCCAGCAGCCAAGGGGTTCCTGGCTACGAGCAGTACTTC
TRBV7-8	many	TRBJ2-5	.	CASSGYGETQYF	TGTGCCAGCAGCGGGTACGGCGAGACCCAGTACTTC
TRBV7-8	.	TRBJ1-2	TRBD1	CASSLPGQGVGGYTF	TGTGCCAGCAGCTTACCGGGACAGGGGGTGGGGGGCTACACCTTC
TRBV2	few	TRBJ2-3	TRBD2	CASSDEAGGTDTQYF	TGTGCCAGCAGTGATGAAGCGGGAGGGACAGATACGCAGTATTTT
TRBV7-9	.	TRBJ2-7	.	CASSLGGIYEQSF	TGTGCCAGCAGCTTAGGAGGGATTTACGAGCAGTCCTTC
TRBV6-1	many	TRBJ2-1	TRBD2	CASRAGAYNEQFF	TGTGCCAGCAGGGCGGGAGCCTACAATGAGCAGTTCTTC
TRBV25-1	few	TRBJ2-1	TRBD2	CATRDYSYNEQFF	TGTGCCACCCGGGACTACTCCTACAATGAGCAGTTCTTC
TRBV10-3	many	TRBJ2-3	.	CAIGRRERDTQYF	TGTGCCATTGGGCGGAGAGAGAGAGATACGCAGTATTTT
TRBV14	many	TRBJ2-3	TRBD2	CASSWGAGADTQYF	TGTGCCAGCAGCTGGGGAGCGGGAGCGGATACGCAGTATTTT
TRBV11-2	.	TRBJ2-3	.	CASSFTPTAVVYTQYF	TGTGCCAGCAGCTTCACTCCGACAGCCGTCGTGTATACGCAGTATTTT
TRBV4-1	.	TRBJ2-7	.	CASSQLGRGYEQYF	TGCGCCAGCAGCCAACTGGGTCGTGGGTACGAGCAGTACTTC
TRBV4-1	few	TRBJ2-5	.	CASSHDPVLLAASAGTQYF	TGCGCCAGCAGCCACGACCCCGTCTTATTAGCGGCGTCGGCGGGGACCCAGTACTTC